One and the same sample provided the 9 T cell receptor beta chains below, sequenced in a study of T-cell memory formation after mild COVID-19. TCRdb fed the 5' RACE reads into MiXCR, producing one record per CDR3 protein. The repertoire holds around 300,000 distinct CDR3 sequences, over 15% seen once, with under 30% in the top ten. Sequencing was performed on PBMCs or a T cell subset sorted from them (not recorded which). The receptors were sampled from a young man who had mild COVID-19 (a few samples of this study predate the infection). Cell type and time point are not known.

This clonotype was counted many times. The chain recombines TRBV5-1 with TRBJ2-1; perhaps TRBD2 as D (7 bases). This CDR3 has 18 amino acids. V dropped 3 bases and J dropped 8 bases, with 27 bases sitting between them. Germline V gene data show CDR1 as SGHRS and CDR2 as YFSETQ. CDR3 DNA sequence: TGCGCCAGCAGCTCCACCTTTAACCCGAGGGGGGGCTTGGATGAGCAGTTCTTC. It codes for CASSSTFNPRGGLDEQFF.

The table lists this clonotype with a few counts. The chain employs TRBV20-1 and TRBJ2-7; no reliable D call. The CDR3 sequence is 12 residues long. Germline V gene lookup returns CDR1 DFQATT and CDR2 SNEGSKA (reference sequence). Trimming shortened V by 1 base and J by 2 bases, and 6 bases separated the two germline ends. In DNA form, the CDR3 reads TGCAGTGCTAGAGTCCCTCCCTACGAGCAGTACTTC. This codes for CSARVPPYEQYF.

The chain employs TRBV7-3 and TRBJ1-1, with D unclear. The germline CDR1 and CDR2 sequences are SGHTA and FQGTGA. Between the trimmed V and J ends, which lost 3 bases and 4 bases, there was a span of 9 bases. CDR3 length equals 13 residues. The CDR3 coding sequence is TGTGCCAGCAGCTTGGAAGCGACCACTGAAGCTTTCTTT. Protein sequence: CASSLEATTEAFF.

The chain carries TRBV20-1 and TRBJ2-3; D is unclear. The CDR3 totals 13 residues. In germline, CDR1 is DFQATT, CDR2 SNEGSKA (reference sequence). V lost 6 bases to trimming and J lost 2 bases, with 12 bases between them. The CDR3 nucleotides are TGCAGTGCGGTGCCCGGTATCACAGATACGCAGTATTTT. Amino acids: CSAVPGITDTQYF.

The V gene is TRBV5-5, the J gene TRBJ1-5; the D gene is possibly TRBD1 (6 bases). Per germline, CDR1 SGHKS and CDR2 YYEKEE (reference sequence). The V end lost 2 bases, the J end lost 2 bases, and 11 bases lay between the germline ends. There are 15 residues in the CDR3. The CDR3 DNA follows: TGTGCCAGCAGCTTACTCTACAGGGGCAATCAGCCCCAGCATTTT. This encodes CASSLLYRGNQPQHF.

The V gene is TRBV4-1, the J gene TRBJ2-5; 12 bases align to TRBD2. J gave up 2 bases and V 4 bases, and 5 bases lay outside the gene matches. The CDR3 length is 16 residues. From germline, CDR1 is MGHRA and CDR2 YSYEKL. The CDR3 nucleotides read TGCGCCAGCAGCCGAGGACTAGCGGGGTTTCAAGAGACCCAGTACTTC. This gives the protein CASSRGLAGFQETQYF.

This clonotype has at least ten counts. This sequence joins TRBV27 and TRBJ2-1; 9 nucleotides align to TRBD2. The germline CDR1 and CDR2 sequences are MNHEY and SMNVEV (reference sequence). The CDR3 runs to 16 residues. Trimming took 5 bases from V and 4 from J; bases not matched to a gene: 9. CDR3 residues: CASSPLASGVYNEQFF. CDR3 coding DNA: TGTGCCAGCAGTCCCCTGGCTAGCGGGGTATACAATGAGCAGTTCTTC.

The chain couples TRBV18 to TRBJ2-7; no clear D gene. V lost 4 bases to trimming and J lost 7 bases, with 14 bases between them. Germline V gene data show CDR1 as KGHSH and CDR2 as LQKENI. The CDR3 runs 13 residues. The CDR3 nucleotides are TGTGCCAGCTCACACGGGCCACCGAAAGAGCAGTACGTC. This encodes CASSHGPPKEQYV.

The rearrangement uses TRBV5-5 and TRBJ2-3; 8 bases match TRBD1. From germline, CDR1 is SGHKS and CDR2 YYEKEE (reference sequence). V shed 4 bases, J shed 1 base, and the junction held 8 bases outside the gene matches. The CDR3 has 16 amino acids. As DNA, the CDR3 is TGTGCCAGCAGCCCGGACAGGGCAGCGGGCACAGATACGCAGTATTTT. Translated: CASSPDRAAGTDTQYF.